The text below deals with one T cell receptor beta chain. The data were obtained in a study of cytomegalovirus exposure and HLA in healthy donors. Germline lookup yields CDR1 SGHNT and CDR2 YYREEE (reference sequence). This CDR3 is built from 15 residues. V lost 3 bases and J lost 4, with 15 bases in between. Primers: 60 Vbeta forward and 13 Jbeta reverse. The table came from immunoSEQ multiplex PCR; TCRdb's copy has only in-frame clones and leaves some out. The sample holds roughly 40,000 clones, approximately 52% seen once. The sample comprised PBMCs. The genes are TRBV5-4 and TRBJ2-3; D may be TRBD2 (7 bases). This clonotype originated in a human donor in good health. The CDR3 DNA reads TGTGCCAGCAGCTGGAAGGGGGGGGAGGCAGATACGCAGTATTTT. It codes for CASSWKGGEADTQYF.